The clone carrying this TCR beta chain was seen at least ten times. Its antigen remains unidentified. The sample is drawn from a study of identical twins. TCRdb itself ran the 5' RACE reads through MiXCR, one entry per CDR3 protein. The sample contains 690,000 or so distinct CDR3 sequences, over 5% of which appear only once. The CDR3 has 16 amino acids. V was clipped by 4 bases and J by 9 bases; unmatched bases: 9. CDR1 SGHKS and CDR2 YYEKEE come from the germline V gene (reference sequence). Study-level points and caveats: Weaker excess sharing between twins was seen in beta out-of-frame sequences. Out-of-frame alpha sequences shared between twins exhibited an excess of low generation probability.

Material: naive T cells sorted from blood. J is TRBJ2-1 and V is TRBV5-5; 14 bases map to TRBD2. The clonotype was recovered from a man in his late teens or twenties in good health. CDR3 protein: CASSIMTSGRVVEQFF. CDR3 bases: TGTGCCAGCAGCATTATGACTAGCGGGAGGGTAGTTGAGCAGTTCTTC.